The next 2 T cell receptor beta chains were all read from a single sample in a study of OX40 agonist ivuxolimab in advanced cancers. Assay used: immunoSEQ multiplex PCR; TCRdb lists only in-frame clones, some missing. This sample has tens of thousands of clones, with approximately 86% found just once. The sequencing used CD4+ or CD8+ T cells sorted from blood, collected in a trial of the OX40 agonist ivuxolimab. The source is an adult with an advanced solid tumor such as melanoma, head and neck, liver or kidney cancer.

The chain combines TRBV5-1 with TRBJ2-3; TRBD2 agrees at 10 bases. This CDR3 is built from 15 residues. Trimming took 4 bases from V and 2 from J; bases not matched to a gene: 4. Germline V CDR1 and CDR2: SGHRS, YFSETQ. In DNA form, the CDR3 reads TGCGCCAGCAGCATCAGCGGGAGGGACACAGATACGCAGTATTTT. Translation: CASSISGRDTDTQYF. Variable domain in full (rest from reference TRBV5-1 and TRBJ2-3): KAGVTQTPRYLIKTRGQQVTLSCSPISGHRSVSWYQQTPGQGLQFLFEYFSETQRNKGNFPGRFSGRQFSNSRSEMNVSTLELGDSALYLCASSISGRDTDTQYFGPGTRLTVL.

The chain joins TRBV11-2 to TRBJ2-1; 11 nucleotides align to TRBD2. This CDR3 comprises 19 residues. The V segment lost 5 bases and the J segment 2 bases; nucleotides outside the gene matches: 14. From germline, CDR1 is SGHAT and CDR2 FQNNGV. The CDR3 spells CASSGWELAGGLTYNEQFF. As DNA, the CDR3 is TGTGCCAGCAGCGGGTGGGAGCTAGCGGGGGGCTTAACCTACAATGAGCAGTTCTTC.